A selection of T cell receptor beta chains follows, all from one sample in a study of blood T cell repertoires in COVID-19. Some clones are missing from TCRdb's copy, which holds only in-frame ones; the method was immunoSEQ multiplex PCR. The sample carries around 26,000 clones, around 66% recorded once. The sequencing input was peripheral blood. Receptors originate from a man between 60 and 70 years old with active or convalescent COVID-19. Both conserved end residues are part of each CDR3. D genes are given only for firm matches. The listing skips clone size in some rows; elsewhere it reads once, few, many or a size class.

CASSTTTSLWTGELFF	TGTGCCAGTAGTACCACGACTAGCCTATGGACCGGGGAGCTGTTTTTT	TRBJ2-2	-	TRBV19	TRBD2
CASSEVGTVSYEQYF	TGTGCCAGCAGCGAGGTCGGGACAGTATCCTACGAGCAGTACTTC	TRBJ2-7	-	TRBV27	TRBD1
CASGTSVAGELFF	TGTGCCAGCGGGACTAGCGTAGCCGGGGAGCTGTTTTTT	TRBJ2-2	once	TRBV9	TRBD2
CASMGWGESTEAFF	TGTGCCAGCATGGGGTGGGGAGAGAGTACTGAAGCTTTCTTT	TRBJ1-1	-	TRBV25-1	-
CASSLRTGGLSNQPQHF	TGTGCCAGCAGTTTAAGGACAGGGGGGCTCTCCAATCAGCCCCAGCATTTT	TRBJ1-5	-	TRBV27	TRBD1
CASSQLGRLRGDQETQYF	TGTGCCAGCAGCCAACTCGGTCGTCTGCGGGGGGATCAAGAGACCCAGTACTTC	TRBJ2-5	-	TRBV3-1/TRBV3-2	TRBD2
CASSTSLAGVAGETQYF	TGTGCCAGCAGCACCTCACTAGCGGGAGTAGCGGGGGAGACCCAGTACTTC	TRBJ2-5	-	TRBV5-6	TRBD2
CASSFPRGGKNYGYTF	TGTGCCAGCAGCTTTCCTCGGGGAGGAAAGAACTATGGCTACACCTTC	TRBJ1-2	-	TRBV5-6	-
CASSPTGTGGSEQFF	TGTGCTAGCAGTCCTACGGGGACAGGGGGCTCTGAGCAGTTCTTC	TRBJ2-1	-	TRBV7-7	TRBD1
CASSPGTQMGGYF	TGTGCCAGCTCGCCCGGGACTCAGATGGGCGGCTACTTC	TRBJ2-7	-	TRBV18	-
CASSPGTGVSNQPQHF	TGCGCCAGCAGCCCGGGGACAGGGGTTAGCAATCAGCCCCAGCATTTT	TRBJ1-5	few	TRBV5-1	TRBD1
CASSFIAGTSYNEQFF	TGCGCCAGCAGCTTCATAGCGGGGACGAGCTACAATGAGCAGTTCTTC	TRBJ2-1	once	TRBV5-1	TRBD2
CASSQWDSRTDTQYF	TGTGCCAGCAGCCAATGGGACAGCCGCACAGATACGCAGTATTTT	TRBJ2-3	few	TRBV3-1/TRBV3-2	TRBD1
CALRQGVNEQYF	TGTGCCCTCCGACAGGGCGTCAACGAGCAGTACTTC	TRBJ2-7	-	TRBV2	TRBD1
CASSRDLVETQYF	TGTGCCAGTAGTAGGGACTTGGTGGAGACCCAGTACTTC	TRBJ2-5	-	TRBV19	-
CARSQLHPPPETQYF	TGTGCCAGAAGCCAACTCCATCCGCCGCCAGAGACCCAGTACTTC	TRBJ2-5	-	TRBV5-3	-
CAIGTGRPEAFF	TGTGCCATAGGGACAGGGCGGCCTGAAGCTTTCTTT	TRBJ1-1	-	TRBV6-5	TRBD1
CASSHTLGTGSLGYTF	TGTGCCAGCAGCCACACCTTAGGGACAGGGTCTCTGGGCTACACCTTC	TRBJ1-2	-	TRBV5-6	TRBD1
CASSRAGGGGWVSTDTQYF	TGTGCCAGCAGCCGAGCGGGGGGCGGGGGTTGGGTTAGCACAGATACGCAGTATTTT	TRBJ2-3	-	TRBV6-6	TRBD2
CATSKKQTASNQPQHF	TGTGCCACCAGTAAGAAACAGACGGCTAGCAATCAGCCCCAGCATTTT	TRBJ1-5	-	TRBV24-1	-
CASSPVAGGLETQYF	TGTGCCAGCTCACCAGTAGCGGGGGGTTTAGAGACCCAGTACTTC	TRBJ2-5	-	TRBV18	TRBD2
CASQVHDVGGARAGELFF	TGCGCCAGCCAGGTCCATGACGTCGGGGGGGCGCGCGCCGGGGAGCTGTTTTTT	TRBJ2-2	once	TRBV5-1	TRBD2
CASSEQPGVWRGASNQPQHF	TGTGCCAGCAGCGAGCAACCGGGGGTCTGGCGGGGGGCTAGCAATCAGCCCCAGCATTTT	TRBJ1-5	-	TRBV2	-
CASSQLSGGVTDTQYF	TGCGCCAGCAGCCAATTAAGCGGGGGGGTTACAGATACGCAGTATTTT	TRBJ2-3	-	TRBV4-1	TRBD2
CASRAGEPLHF	TGTGCATCTCGCGCGGGGGAACCCCTCCACTTT	TRBJ1-6	-	TRBV19	-
CASSVLGVAGRQETQYF	TGTGCCAGCAGTGTATTAGGTGTGGCAGGGAGGCAAGAGACCCAGTACTTC	TRBJ2-5	few	TRBV6-1	-
CASSADGIRNQPQHF	TGTGCCAGCAGCGCCGACGGGATTCGCAATCAGCCCCAGCATTTT	TRBJ1-5	-	TRBV7-9	-
CASSLTRRVEQYF	TGTGCCAGCAGCTTAACAAGACGGGTCGAGCAGTACTTC	TRBJ2-7	-	TRBV7-2	-
CASSPPGGHYEQYF	TGTGCCAGCAGCCCCCCGGGGGGACACTACGAGCAGTACTTC	TRBJ2-7	-	TRBV9	-
CASSHAGGGELFF	TGTGCCAGCAGTCACGCGGGGGGCGGGGAGCTGTTTTTT	TRBJ2-2	-	TRBV6-2/TRBV6-3	TRBD2
CASSVWTGMNTEAFF	TGTGCCAGCAGCGTCTGGACAGGGATGAACACTGAAGCTTTCTTT	TRBJ1-1	-	TRBV5-8	TRBD1
CASSRTGGANYGYTF	TGTGCCAGCAGCCGGACAGGGGGGGCTAACTATGGCTACACCTTC	TRBJ1-2	few	TRBV14	TRBD1
CASSSKMNTEAFF	TGTGCCAGCAGCTCCAAAATGAACACTGAAGCTTTCTTT	TRBJ1-1	-	TRBV7-8	-
CAWSARDRAFF	TGTGCCTGGAGTGCTCGGGACAGGGCTTTCTTT	TRBJ1-1	-	TRBV30	TRBD1
CASSQPTRGITEAFF	TGCGCCAGCAGCCAGCCCACCAGGGGGATCACTGAAGCTTTCTTT	TRBJ1-1	-	TRBV4-1	TRBD1
CASSSYRGANTDTQYF	TGTGCCAGCAGCTCGTATCGGGGGGCGAACACAGATACGCAGTATTTT	TRBJ2-3	-	TRBV5-6	-
CASSPSNRDLSGELFF	TGTGCCAGCTCACCAAGTAACAGGGACCTTTCCGGGGAGCTGTTTTTT	TRBJ2-2	-	TRBV18	-
CAWSVGVPTDTQYF	TGTGCCTGGAGTGTAGGGGTACCCACAGATACGCAGTATTTT	TRBJ2-3	-	TRBV30	-
CASSLQGNYEQYF	TGTGCCAGCAGCTTACAGGGTAATTACGAGCAGTACTTC	TRBJ2-7	-	TRBV5-4	-
CASSTNRGQETQYF	TGTGCCAGCAGCACGAACAGGGGTCAGGAGACCCAGTACTTC	TRBJ2-5	-	TRBV5-8	TRBD1
CASSLRFPLYGYTF	TGTGCCAGCAGCCTGAGGTTTCCTCTCTATGGCTACACCTTC	TRBJ1-2	-	TRBV5-6	-
CASSTRTVDNSPLHF	TGTGCCAGCAGCACTCGGACAGTAGATAATTCACCCCTCCACTTT	TRBJ1-6	once	TRBV7-9	-
CASSQGVRDEAFF	TGTGCCAGCAGTCAGGGGGTCCGGGATGAAGCTTTCTTT	TRBJ1-1	-	TRBV3-1/TRBV3-2	TRBD1
CASRGRDKQLYEQYF	TGTGCCAGCAGGGGTCGGGACAAACAACTCTACGAGCAGTACTTC	TRBJ2-7	-	TRBV11-3	-
CASSYWRIDSSYEQYF	TGTGCCAGCAGTTACTGGAGGATAGATAGCTCCTACGAGCAGTACTTC	TRBJ2-7	-	TRBV6-5	-
CASSLGAGSLGANVLTF	TGTGCCAGCAGCTTGGGGGCTGGAAGCCTCGGGGCCAACGTCCTGACTTTC	TRBJ2-6	-	TRBV5-4	-
CASSLTGGSPLHF	TGTGCCAGCAGTTTAACAGGGGGTTCACCCCTCCACTTT	TRBJ1-6	-	TRBV12-3/TRBV12-4	TRBD1
CASSVDGGASDTQYF	TGTGCCAGCAGCGTAGACGGGGGGGCCTCAGATACGCAGTATTTT	TRBJ2-3	-	TRBV9	TRBD2
CASRKRPPRAGVYEQYF	TGTGCAAGTCGAAAACGGCCGCCGCGGGCAGGGGTCTACGAGCAGTACTTC	TRBJ2-7	-	TRBV12-2	-
CASSPEGAADTQYF	TGTGCCAGCAGTCCCGAGGGGGCTGCAGATACGCAGTATTTT	TRBJ2-3	few	TRBV28	TRBD1
CASSKVASGGKETQYF	TGTGCCAGCAGCAAAGTGGCTAGCGGGGGGAAAGAGACCCAGTACTTC	TRBJ2-5	few	TRBV21-1	-
CASSLVAGADNEQFF	TGTGCCAGCAGCTTAGTGGCGGGAGCTGACAATGAGCAGTTCTTC	TRBJ2-1	-	TRBV7-2	TRBD2
CASSLSGLGNTQYF	TGCGCCAGCAGCTTGAGTGGACTTGGAAATACGCAGTATTTT	TRBJ2-3	-	TRBV5-1	-
CASSARTGLTYEQYF	TGCGCCAGCAGCGCACGGACGGGATTAACCTACGAGCAGTACTTC	TRBJ2-7	medium-sized	TRBV5-1	-
CATSLGENLADTQYF	TGTGCCACATCCCTTGGGGAGAATCTAGCAGATACGCAGTATTTT	TRBJ2-3	-	TRBV6-5	-
CASSLRAASTDTQYF	TGTGCCAGCAGCTTAAGGGCAGCTAGCACAGATACGCAGTATTTT	TRBJ2-3	-	TRBV7-3	-
CASSFYYGLNTEAFF	TGTGCCAGCAGCTTTTATTATGGCTTGAACACTGAAGCTTTCTTT	TRBJ1-1	-	TRBV7-2	-
CAIPAYGQTNTGELFF	TGTGCCATCCCCGCGTACGGACAGACAAACACCGGGGAGCTGTTTTTT	TRBJ2-2	-	TRBV10-3	-
CSASRRADEQYF	TGCAGTGCTAGTCGGCGGGCTGACGAGCAGTACTTC	TRBJ2-7	-	TRBV20-1	-